The 25 T cell receptor beta chains below come from one sample, sequenced in a study of T cell responses to AZD1222 COVID-19 vaccine. Sequenced by immunoSEQ multiplex PCR; TCRdb stores in-frame clones only, minus some. This sample has some 150,000 clones; approximately 88% occur once, and the top ten carry about 5%. Sequences were derived from peripheral blood, sampled 28 days after the second dose of the MenACWY control vaccine. The receptor set was obtained from an adult who received the MenACWY meningococcal vaccine as a control.

The chain employs TRBV12-3 or TRBV12-4 and TRBJ2-2; D call uncertain. V shed 5 bases and J shed 5 bases, with 9 bases lying between them. CDR3 length: 13 residues. The DNA of the CDR3 is TGTGCCAGCAGTGCCCGGCAAACCGGGGAGCTGTTTTTT. Encoded protein: CASSARQTGELFF.

The genes are TRBV20-1 and TRBJ1-2; 8 nucleotides line up with TRBD1. The trim removed 3 bases at V and 3 bases at J, leaving 9 bases unmatched. CDR1 is DFQATT, CDR2 SNEGSKA, per germline (reference sequence). There are 15 residues in the CDR3. CDR3 amino acids: CSASGDRGNHYGYTF. The CDR3 nucleotides are TGCAGTGCTAGTGGTGACAGGGGAAATCACTATGGCTACACCTTC.

CDR3 residues: CASSHRQARGNEQFF. The CDR3 region has the DNA TGCGCCAGCAGCCACCGACAGGCGCGGGGGAATGAGCAGTTCTTC. This sequence joins TRBV4-1 and TRBJ2-1; D possibly corresponds to TRBD2 (7 bases). V was clipped by 3 bases and J by 7 bases, with 16 bases between them. Germline CDR1 MGHRA, CDR2 YSYEKL. CDR3 length: 15 amino acids.

The chain carries TRBV5-1 and TRBJ1-2; 7 bases are a match to TRBD1. The CDR3 has 13 residues. The V segment lost 5 bases and the J segment 3 bases; nucleotides outside the gene matches: 4. The germline V gene has CDR1 SGHRS and CDR2 YFSETQ. CDR3 sequence (DNA): TGCGCCAGCAGTTCTGGACAGGACTATGGCTACACCTTC. Its protein is CASSSGQDYGYTF.

The chain uses TRBV2 and TRBJ2-4; D gene unclear. Germline V gene sequence: CDR1 SNHLY, CDR2 FYNNEI. V lost 4 bases to trimming and J lost 0 bases, with 10 bases between them. The CDR3 spans 15 residues. The CDR3: CASSATLLAKNIQYF. Here the CDR3 DNA reads TGTGCCAGCAGTGCGACACTACTAGCCAAAAACATTCAGTACTTC.

The chain uses TRBV19 and TRBJ1-3, with 10 positions matching TRBD1. V trimming: 6 bases; J trimming: 7 bases; junction bases outside the gene matches: 3. The CDR3 is 13 residues long. The germline CDR1 and CDR2 sequences are LNHDA and SQIVND (reference sequence). The CDR3 DNA follows: TGTGCCAGTAGGGACAGGGGGACGAACACCATATATTTT. The encoded protein is CASRDRGTNTIYF.

This chain links TRBV19 with TRBJ2-7, with 7 bases fitting TRBD1. The V segment lost 6 bases and the J segment 1 base; nucleotides outside the gene matches: 6. This CDR3 contains 14 residues. Germline lookup yields CDR1 LNHDA and CDR2 SQIVND (reference sequence). CDR3 in amino acids: CASSPGQHSYEQYF. Written as DNA, the CDR3 is TGTGCCAGTAGCCCGGGACAGCATTCCTACGAGCAGTACTTC. Using reference TRBV19 and TRBJ2-7 for the parts outside the CDR3, the full variable domain is DGGITQSPKYLFRKEGQNVTLSCEQNLNHDAMYWYRQDPGQGLRLIYYSQIVNDFQKGDIAEGYSVSREKKESFPLTVTSAQKNPTAFYLCASSPGQHSYEQYFGPGTRLTVT.

The rearrangement uses TRBV29-1 and TRBJ1-5, with TRBD1 identical over 7 bases. Germline loops: CDR1 SQVTM, CDR2 ANQGSEA. V lost 7 bases, J lost 3 bases, and 6 bases stayed unmatched. The CDR3 is 13 residues long. In DNA form, the CDR3 reads TGCAGCGCCCGGACAGGAGACAATCAGCCCCAGCATTTT. It codes for CSARTGDNQPQHF.

The V and J genes are TRBV9 and TRBJ2-5, with D perhaps TRBD1 (6 bases). The CDR3 has 15 residues. CDR1 is SGDLS and CDR2 is YYNGEE in the germline V gene. Trimming pared 2 bases from V and 0 bases from J, leaving 11 bases between. The chain's CDR3 is CASSVSGQNQETQYF. The CDR3 nucleotides are TGTGCCAGCAGCGTTTCCGGACAGAACCAAGAGACCCAGTACTTC.

Only a few counts were recorded for this clone. V and J are TRBV10-3 and TRBJ1-2; 7 nucleotides align to TRBD1. V shed 5 bases and J 6 bases; nucleotides not matched to a gene: 6. The CDR3 consists of 13 residues. Germline values: CDR1 ENHRY, CDR2 SYGVKD. The CDR3 DNA sequence: TGTGCCATCAGTTCAGACAGGGTGGATGGCTACACCTTC. This encodes CAISSDRVDGYTF.

The rearrangement links TRBV18 to TRBJ1-4; D is unresolved. Germline CDR1 KGHSH, CDR2 LQKENI. The CDR3 runs to 15 residues. V lost 3 bases to trimming and J lost 1 base, with 9 bases between them. CDR3 nucleotide sequence: TGTGCCAGCTCACCGGGCGAGCAAACTAATGAAAAACTGTTTTTT. Translated: CASSPGEQTNEKLFF.

The chain combines TRBV28 with TRBJ2-7; 9 bases align to TRBD1. The germline gives CDR1 MDHEN, CDR2 SYDVKM. Trimming removed 5 bases from V and 3 bases from J; junction bases left unmatched: 8. The CDR3 runs 15 residues. The CDR3 bases are TGTGCCAGCAGTCCCACCGGGACAGGGAGCTACGAGCAGTACTTC. It specifies CASSPTGTGSYEQYF.

This chain joins TRBV3-1 (or the pseudogene TRBV3-2) and TRBJ2-7, with D unresolved. The V gene lost 4 bases and the J gene lost 0 bases, with 1 base spanning the gap. The CDR3 contains 11 residues. Per the germline V gene, CDR1 is LGHDT and CDR2 is YNNKEL (reference sequence). DNA of the CDR3: TGTGCCAGCAGCCGCTCCTACGAGCAGTACTTC. Translated, it gives CASSRSYEQYF.

The V and J genes are TRBV5-1 and TRBJ1-1; possible D gene TRBD1, 6 bases. V was trimmed by 6 bases and J by 7 bases, leaving 10 bases between them. The germline CDR1 and CDR2 sequences are SGHRS and YFSETQ. The CDR3 loop spans 11 amino acids. The chain's CDR3 is CASTRGREAFF. In nucleotides, the CDR3 is TGCGCCAGCACCAGGGGTCGTGAAGCTTTCTTT.

The J gene is TRBJ2-5, the V gene TRBV2; D call uncertain. The CDR3 length is 11 residues. Germline V gives CDR1 SNHLY, CDR2 FYNNEI. The V end was cut by 5 bases, the J end by 4 bases, with 5 bases between. CDR3 nucleotides: TGTGCCAGCAGTATAGGAGAGACCCAGTACTTC. Translation gives CASSIGETQYF.

The CDR3 bases are TGTGCCAGCAGCGTGACCGGCGGCCCGAACACTGAAGCTTTCTTT. Translated, it gives CASSVTGGPNTEAFF. The chain couples TRBV9 to TRBJ1-1; D call uncertain. Trimming stripped 2 bases from V and 1 base from J, with 12 bases between. Germline V lookup: CDR1 SGDLS, CDR2 YYNGEE. The CDR3 contains 15 residues.

The V gene is TRBV7-2, the J gene TRBJ1-2; D remains ambiguous. CDR3 length: 14 residues. CDR1 SGHTA and CDR2 FQGNSA come from the germline V gene. The V gene lost 5 bases and the J gene lost 1 base, with 11 bases spanning the gap. CDR3: CASSLGLINYGYTF. The CDR3 region has the DNA TGTGCCAGCAGCCTAGGACTGATTAACTATGGCTACACCTTC.

This chain joins TRBV19 and TRBJ2-2; 9 bases line up with TRBD1. The germline V gene has CDR1 LNHDA and CDR2 SQIVND (reference sequence). Losses at the gene ends were 4 bases for V and 5 bases for J; bases not matched to a gene: 5. CDR3 length: 15 amino acids. CDR3 amino acids: CASSTGTGRTGELFF. The CDR3 bases are TGTGCCAGTAGTACCGGGACAGGGAGAACCGGGGAGCTGTTTTTT.

V and J are TRBV12-3 or TRBV12-4 and TRBJ2-3; D is unresolved. V was trimmed by 3 bases and J by 3 bases, leaving 7 bases between them. The length of the CDR3 is 13 residues. The CDR3 DNA follows: TGTGCCAGCAGTTTGCAGGATACAGATACGCAGTATTTT. It encodes CASSLQDTDTQYF.

J is TRBJ2-3 and V is TRBV14; 12 bases fit TRBD2. The CDR3 extends over 17 amino acids. Looked up from germline, CDR1 is SGHDN and CDR2 is FVKESK. V shed 2 bases, J shed 5 bases, and the junction held 8 bases outside the gene matches. The CDR3 reads CASSQPSSGRAVDTQYF. The CDR3 DNA follows: TGTGCCAGCAGCCAACCTTCTAGCGGGAGGGCCGTAGATACGCAGTATTTT. Full variable domain (remainder filled in from reference TRBV14 and TRBJ2-3): EAGVTQFPSHSVIEKGQTVTLRCDPISGHDNLYWYRRVMGKEIKFLLHFVKESKQDESGMPNNRFLAERTGGTYSTLKVQPAELEDSGVYFCASSQPSSGRAVDTQYFGPGTRLTVL.

CDR3 residues: CASSLERQGGGKLFF. CDR3 coding DNA: TGTGCCAGCAGCTTAGAACGACAGGGAGGCGGAAAACTGTTTTTT. The chain employs TRBV7-2 and TRBJ1-4; 7 bases align to TRBD1. V dropped 1 base and J dropped 10; count of bases not matched to a gene: 9. Germline values: CDR1 SGHTA, CDR2 FQGNSA. The CDR3 loop spans 15 amino acids.

CDR3 residues: CASSPRQDPNTEAFF. In DNA, the CDR3 is TGTGCCAGCTCACCCCGACAGGACCCGAACACTGAAGCTTTCTTT. The rearrangement uses TRBV18 and TRBJ1-1, with D possibly TRBD1 on 6 matching bases. In germline, CDR1 is KGHSH, CDR2 LQKENI. This CDR3 region has 15 residues. V lost 3 bases and J lost 1, with 12 bases in between.

The chain recombines TRBV6-5 with TRBJ2-7, with TRBD2 matching over 8 bases. With 7 bases clipped from V and 9 bases from J, the junction kept 17 bases outside the gene matches. The CDR3 totals 15 residues. Germline values: CDR1 MNHEY, CDR2 SVGAGI. The CDR3 region has the DNA TGTGCCAGCAAGCTCCAGCGGGGGATCCCTTCAGTGCAGTACTTC. This encodes CASKLQRGIPSVQYF.

This clone was counted only a few times. The DNA for the CDR3 is TGTGCCTGGAGTGCTGACGACAGGGCGGGCTACACCTTC. It translates to CAWSADDRAGYTF. The V and J genes are TRBV30 and TRBJ1-2; the match to TRBD1 covers 7 bases. The trim removed 1 base at V and 8 bases at J, leaving 7 bases unmatched. Germline-derived CDR1 and CDR2 are GTSNPN and SVGIG (reference sequence). CDR3 length: 13 residues.

J is TRBJ1-3 and V is TRBV4-2; TRBD1 might be the D (5 bases). Germline lookup yields CDR1 LGHNA and CDR2 YNFKEQ. V was trimmed by 1 base and J by 3 bases, leaving 10 bases between them. The CDR3 is 15 amino acids. The CDR3 is CASSQGDGSGNTIYF. The CDR3 DNA follows: TGTGCCAGCAGCCAAGGGGACGGGAGTGGAAACACCATATATTTT.